This T cell receptor beta chain was recorded in a study of response to subunit inactivated influenza vaccine. Study-level points and caveats: After each seasonal influenza vaccination, few new T cells are recruited, the authors suggested.

This clonotype came up a few times. What it binds is not known. TCRdb analysed the RT-PCR reads with MiXCR anew, one entry per CDR3 protein. Among around 150,000 distinct CDR3 sequences, 9.5% to 13% were seen once, and the ten largest hold approximately 13%. This CDR3 is built from 15 residues. Here the sequenced sample was non-naive T cells sorted from PBMCs, taken 45 days after vaccination. The sequence derives from a man in his forties or fifties who received an inactivated influenza vaccine. V usage is TRBV21-1 and J usage is TRBJ1-2; TRBD1, as called in the table, went unchecked against the DNA. TRBV21-1 is given as a pseudogene. The CDR3 is CASSTRTGVACGYTF. For the CDR3, the DNA is TGTGCCAGCAGCACTCGAACAGGGGTGGCGTGTGGCTACACCTTC.